These 31 T cell receptor beta chains came from one sample sequenced in a study of blood T cell repertoires in COVID-19 (dated by TCRdb to between 2020 and 2021). The library was prepared using the immunoSEQ multiplex PCR assay. In TCRdb, the immuneACCESS table is reduced to in-frame sequences with V and J assigned. These tables do not hold every clone; where another copy was compared, an unresolved V gene accounts for under half, and the others remain unexplained. The table for this sample lists about 110,000 clones; around 85% of them were counted only once. The ten largest make up 20% to 25% of the sample. What was sequenced was peripheral blood. Receptors originate from a man aged 65-85 years with active or convalescent COVID-19.

The J gene is TRBJ1-1, the V gene TRBV5-1; D unresolved. The CDR3 sequence is 14 residues long. Per germline, CDR1 SGHRS and CDR2 YFSETQ. V was shortened by 0 bases and J by 0 bases, with 6 bases between the two germline ends. CDR3 loop: CASSLVPVNTEAFF. The CDR3, as DNA: TGCGCCAGCAGCTTGGTCCCAGTGAACACTGAAGCTTTCTTT.

The chain has TRBV6-5 and TRBJ2-7; 9 nucleotides align to TRBD2. CDR3 length: 13 residues. V shed 6 bases and J 3 bases; nucleotides not matched to a gene: 3. From germline, CDR1 is MNHEY and CDR2 SVGAGI. In nucleotides, the CDR3 is TGTGCCAGCAGCCGTAGCGGGGGCTACGAGCAGTACTTC. Protein product: CASSRSGGYEQYF.

The chain links TRBV25-1 to TRBJ1-1, with 8 bases identical to TRBD1. The V and J ends lost 5 bases and 5 bases, in that order; junction bases with no gene match: 10. The germline V gene has CDR1 MGHDK and CDR2 SYGVNS. CDR3 size: 15 residues. CDR3 DNA: TGTGCCAGCAGTTACTCCAGGGGGCTATCGACTGAAGCTTTCTTT. This encodes CASSYSRGLSTEAFF.

This clone was observed a few times. The chain uses TRBV19 and TRBJ1-2; a possible D gene is TRBD1 (6 bases). The CDR3 loop spans 13 amino acids. Germline CDR1 reads LNHDA; CDR2 reads SQIVND (reference sequence). V dropped 4 bases and J dropped 4 bases, with 10 bases sitting between them. The DNA of the CDR3 is TGTGCCAGTAGTAATCAGGACAGCTATGGCTACACCTTC. This sequence encodes CASSNQDSYGYTF.

This clone showed up just once. The chain has TRBV5-1 and TRBJ2-3; D is perhaps TRBD1 (5 bases). The CDR3 is 15 amino acids. Germline CDR1 reads SGHRS; CDR2 reads YFSETQ. V gave up 1 base and J gave up 2 bases, with 11 bases separating them. The DNA of the CDR3 is TGCGCCAGCAGCTTGCAAGCAGGGATCACAGATACGCAGTATTTT. Residues: CASSLQAGITDTQYF.

The genes are TRBV3-1 (or the pseudogene TRBV3-2) and TRBJ2-3, with TRBD2 identical over 13 bases. The CDR3 is made up of 15 amino acids. J was trimmed by 3 bases and V by 5 bases; bases with no gene match: 2. Germline loops: CDR1 LGHDT, CDR2 YNNKEL (reference sequence). In DNA form, the CDR3 reads TGTGCCAGCAGCGTACTAGCGGGAGGGACAGATACGCAGTATTTT. Amino acid sequence: CASSVLAGGTDTQYF.

This chain uses TRBV10-3 with TRBJ1-2, with 12 bases that match TRBD1. Germline CDR1 ENHRY, CDR2 SYGVKD. V trimming: 4 bases; J trimming: 8 bases; junction bases outside the gene matches: 14. The CDR3 extends over 17 amino acids. The CDR3 DNA reads as TGTGCCATCAGTGTGGAGACATTTGGGACAGGGGGCGCCGGCTACACCTTC. Protein sequence: CAISVETFGTGGAGYTF.

The sample holds one count of this clone. The V gene is TRBV6-1, the J gene TRBJ1-5, with 8 bases fitting TRBD1. The CDR3 runs to 15 residues. In germline, CDR1 is MNHNS, CDR2 SASEGT. V shed 3 bases, J shed 6 bases, and the junction held 7 bases outside the gene matches. This CDR3 reads CASSDPGQGSQPQHF. The CDR3 DNA reads as TGTGCCAGCAGTGACCCCGGACAGGGAAGTCAGCCCCAGCATTTT.

This chain connects TRBV7-8 to TRBJ2-1; TRBD2 aligns across 8 bases. In germline, CDR1 is SGHVS, CDR2 FQNEAQ. With V trimmed by 3 bases and J by 4 bases, 5 bases remained unmatched. The CDR3 consists of 15 residues. This CDR3 reads CASSLSSGVYNEQFF. The CDR3 bases are TGTGCCAGCAGCTTGAGTAGCGGGGTTTACAATGAGCAGTTCTTC.

This clone was found a few times. The rearrangement joins TRBV5-4 to TRBJ2-7, with 14 bases fitting TRBD2. Per germline, CDR1 SGHNT and CDR2 YYREEE (reference sequence). With V trimmed by 3 bases and J by 0 bases, 2 bases remained unmatched. The CDR3 has 16 amino acids. This CDR3 is CASSWTSGRNSYEQYF. CDR3 nucleotide sequence: TGTGCCAGCAGCTGGACTAGCGGGAGGAACTCCTACGAGCAGTACTTC.

The rearrangement joins TRBV28 to TRBJ2-2, with TRBD1 identical over 9 bases. The length of the CDR3 is 15 residues. Germline lookup yields CDR1 MDHEN and CDR2 SYDVKM. V shed 3 bases, J shed 7 bases, and the junction held 6 bases outside the gene matches. This CDR3 reads CASSLGTGWSGELFF. The CDR3 coding sequence is TGTGCCAGCAGTTTGGGGACAGGGTGGAGCGGGGAGCTGTTTTTT. Full variable domain (remainder filled in from reference TRBV28 and TRBJ2-2): DVKVTQSSRYLVKRTGEKVFLECVQDMDHENMFWYRQDPGLGLRLIYFSYDVKMKEKGDIPEGYSVSREKKERFSLILESASTNQTSMYLCASSLGTGWSGELFFGEGSRLTVL.

The rearrangement joins TRBV9 to TRBJ1-2; 7 bases agree with TRBD1. This CDR3 region has 16 residues. Germline-derived CDR1 and CDR2 are SGDLS and YYNGEE. Trimming took 4 bases from V and 3 from J; bases not matched to a gene: 12. CDR3 region: CASSPRITGADYGYTF. The DNA of the CDR3 is TGTGCCAGCAGCCCACGTATAACAGGGGCGGACTATGGCTACACCTTC.

This rearrangement joins TRBV19 to TRBJ1-2; 7 nucleotides line up with TRBD1. The length of the CDR3 is 14 residues. Germline V CDR1 and CDR2: LNHDA, SQIVND (reference sequence). V was pared by 6 bases and J by 6 bases, with 10 bases of the junction left unmatched. The CDR3 region has the DNA TGTGCCAGTAGAACCAGAGAGGGGGCGCATGGCTACACCTTC. Amino acid sequence: CASRTREGAHGYTF. Full variable domain (outside the CDR3, taken from reference TRBV19 and TRBJ1-2): DGGITQSPKYLFRKEGQNVTLSCEQNLNHDAMYWYRQDPGQGLRLIYYSQIVNDFQKGDIAEGYSVSREKKESFPLTVTSAQKNPTAFYLCASRTREGAHGYTFGSGTRLTVV.

This chain connects TRBV14 to TRBJ1-3; TRBD1 agrees at 7 bases. Trimming at V came to 1 base and at J to 4 bases, leaving 4 bases not matched to a gene. CDR1 SGHDN and CDR2 FVKESK come from the germline V gene. This CDR3 comprises 15 residues. CDR3 in amino acids: CASSQVAGQGNTIYF. In nucleotides, the CDR3 is TGTGCCAGCAGCCAAGTTGCGGGACAGGGAAACACCATATATTTT.

The chain has TRBV9 and TRBJ2-1; 9 nucleotides match TRBD2. Germline CDR1 is SGDLS and CDR2 is YYNGEE. The CDR3 consists of 15 residues. V was pared by 3 bases and J by 2 bases, with 3 bases of the junction left unmatched. The CDR3 loop reads CASSGLAGAYNEQFF. For the CDR3, the DNA is TGTGCCAGCAGCGGGTTAGCGGGGGCCTACAATGAGCAGTTCTTC.

The CDR3 sequence: CASSGLTQTNEKLFF. The CDR3, as DNA: TGTGCCAGTAGTGGGTTGACACAAACTAATGAAAAACTGTTTTTT. The chain has TRBV19 and TRBJ1-4, with unresolved D. V lost 5 bases, J lost 1 base, and 11 bases lay in between. The CDR3 is 15 residues long. The germline V gene encodes CDR1 LNHDA and CDR2 SQIVND (reference sequence). The entire variable domain, with the rest obtained from reference TRBV19 and TRBJ1-4, is as follows: DGGITQSPKYLFRKEGQNVTLSCEQNLNHDAMYWYRQDPGQGLRLIYYSQIVNDFQKGDIAEGYSVSREKKESFPLTVTSAQKNPTAFYLCASSGLTQTNEKLFFGSGTQLSVL.

This clone was found once. This chain joins TRBV4-1 and TRBJ1-2; no clear D gene. The V end was cut by 0 bases, the J end by 3 bases, with 14 bases between. CDR1 and CDR2 from the germline V gene are MGHRA and YSYEKL. The CDR3 has 16 amino acids. The CDR3 DNA reads as TGCGCCAGCAGCCAAGATTGGGGAGGGTCGGACTATGGCTACACCTTC. The encoded protein is CASSQDWGGSDYGYTF.

The chain employs TRBV5-1 and TRBJ2-3; no clear D gene. The CDR3 consists of 16 residues. The germline V gene has CDR1 SGHRS and CDR2 YFSETQ. Trimming removed 3 bases at V and 5 bases at J, with 19 bases between. The CDR3 is CASSSFPGGLVDTQYF. As DNA, the CDR3 is TGCGCCAGCAGCTCGTTTCCAGGTGGATTAGTAGATACGCAGTATTTT. Full variable domain (outside the CDR3, taken from reference TRBV5-1 and TRBJ2-3): KAGVTQTPRYLIKTRGQQVTLSCSPISGHRSVSWYQQTPGQGLQFLFEYFSETQRNKGNFPGRFSGRQFSNSRSEMNVSTLELGDSALYLCASSSFPGGLVDTQYFGPGTRLTVL.

This rearrangement joins TRBV20-1 to TRBJ2-3, with 12 bases fitting TRBD2. The germline gives CDR1 DFQATT, CDR2 SNEGSKA (reference sequence). V gave up 3 bases and J gave up 2 bases; unmatched junction bases: 6. The CDR3 is made up of 16 amino acids. The CDR3 region has the DNA TGCAGTGCTAGTCCCCGACTAGCGGGGGTCACAGATACGCAGTATTTT. This sequence encodes CSASPRLAGVTDTQYF.

This clone was observed a few times. The J gene is TRBJ2-4, the V gene TRBV3-1 (or the pseudogene TRBV3-2); D may be TRBD1 (5 bases). Looked up from germline, CDR1 is LGHDT and CDR2 is YNNKEL (reference sequence). V was cut by 3 bases and J by 11 bases, with 20 bases left in between. The length of the CDR3 is 15 residues. DNA for the CDR3: TGTGCCAGCAGCCATCACGCCTCACGAGGACAATTTCAGTACTTC. Amino acid sequence: CASSHHASRGQFQYF.

In DNA form, the CDR3 reads TGTGCTAGTGGTACGGGACAGGGGAGGACTAATGAAAAACTGTTTTTT. This encodes CASGTGQGRTNEKLFF. The chain recombines TRBV12-5 with TRBJ1-4, with 10 bases aligning to TRBD1. Germline V gives CDR1 LGHNT, CDR2 FRNRAP. Trimming cost V 5 bases and J 2 bases; bases outside gene matches: 5. The CDR3 extends over 16 amino acids.

The chain uses TRBV18 and TRBJ2-3, with D perhaps TRBD1 (6 bases). The length of the CDR3 is 17 residues. Germline CDR1 is KGHSH and CDR2 is LQKENI. V lost 3 bases and J lost 5, with 21 bases in between. CDR3 loop: CASSPFPQGNSRDTQYF. CDR3 bases: TGTGCCAGCTCACCCTTTCCTCAGGGGAATTCACGAGATACGCAGTATTTT.

The rearrangement joins TRBV19 to TRBJ1-1, with no clear D. V was pared by 1 base and J by 1 base, with 4 bases between. There are 13 residues in the CDR3. Germline lookup yields CDR1 LNHDA and CDR2 SQIVND (reference sequence). CDR3 nucleotide sequence: TGTGCCAGTAGTATAGTAGAGAACACTGAAGCTTTCTTT. It codes for CASSIVENTEAFF.

The chain is built from TRBV12-3 or TRBV12-4 and TRBJ1-4, with a weak D call TRBD1 (5 bases). Trimming took off 5 bases at V and 5 bases at J, with 9 bases between the two ends. This CDR3 region has 13 residues. CDR3 sequence reads: CASSGRANEKLFF. The CDR3 DNA reads TGTGCCAGCAGTGGCAGGGCAAATGAAAAACTGTTTTTT.

The chain links TRBV19 to TRBJ2-2, with D perhaps TRBD1 (6 bases). The CDR3 is 16 amino acids. The V and J ends lost 6 bases and 7 bases respectively, with 21 bases between them. Germline CDR1 is LNHDA and CDR2 is SQIVND (reference sequence). CDR3 amino acids: CASRFHRAGDGGELFF. CDR3 coding DNA: TGTGCCAGTAGATTTCACAGGGCAGGGGACGGCGGGGAGCTGTTTTTT.

The chain joins TRBV27 to TRBJ1-4, with D possibly matching TRBD1 (6 bases). The germline V gene encodes CDR1 MNHEY and CDR2 SMNVEV (reference sequence). Trimming removed 8 bases from V and 4 bases from J, with 11 bases in between. CDR3 length: 13 residues. The CDR3 DNA follows: TGTGCCAGCCTAGACAGGAATAATGAAAAACTGTTTTTT. Its protein product is CASLDRNNEKLFF.

J is TRBJ1-5 and V is TRBV3-1 (or the pseudogene TRBV3-2); 8 bases align to TRBD1. CDR3 length: 15 residues. Germline values: CDR1 LGHDT, CDR2 YNNKEL (reference sequence). V gave up 0 bases and J gave up 6 bases; unmatched junction bases: 4. CDR3 amino acids: CASSQDRGQGQPQHF. Written as DNA, the CDR3 is TGTGCCAGCAGCCAAGACAGGGGGCAGGGTCAGCCCCAGCATTTT.

The chain links TRBV27 to TRBJ1-1, with 11 bases matching TRBD1. The CDR3 extends over 17 amino acids. The germline CDR1 and CDR2 sequences are MNHEY and SMNVEV (reference sequence). Trimming cost V 4 bases and J 3 bases; bases outside gene matches: 10. CDR3 amino acids: CASSSRDRGWGDTEAFF. The DNA of the CDR3 is TGTGCCAGCAGTTCTCGGGACAGGGGGTGGGGGGACACTGAAGCTTTCTTT.

V usage is TRBV9 and J usage is TRBJ2-4; D is unresolved. Deletions cut 0 bases from V and 1 base from J, with 8 bases between. The CDR3 has 15 amino acids. Germline V gives CDR1 SGDLS, CDR2 YYNGEE. This CDR3 reads CASSVGLSAKNIQYF. The CDR3 DNA follows: TGTGCCAGCAGCGTAGGCTTGAGTGCCAAAAACATTCAGTACTTC.

This rearrangement joins TRBV29-1 to TRBJ2-1; TRBD2 matches 9 bases. The CDR3 extends over 13 amino acids. CDR1 SQVTM and CDR2 ANQGSEA come from the germline V gene. Trimming cost V 8 bases and J 2 bases; bases outside gene matches: 4. CDR3 region: CSMREGAYNEQFF. The CDR3 DNA reads as TGCAGCATGCGGGAGGGCGCCTACAATGAGCAGTTCTTC.

The CDR3 loop is CASSLAFPYPGHQPQHF. CDR3 bases: TGTGCCAGCAGCTTAGCTTTCCCTTACCCAGGGCATCAGCCCCAGCATTTT. The chain employs TRBV7-2 and TRBJ1-5, with D possibly TRBD1 on 5 matching bases. The V and J ends lost 0 bases and 5 bases respectively, with 17 bases between them. The CDR3 totals 17 residues. Germline V lookup: CDR1 SGHTA, CDR2 FQGNSA. The variable domain in full, completed from reference TRBV7-2 and TRBJ1-5, reads GAGVSQSPSNKVTEKGKDVELRCDPISGHTALYWYRQSLGQGLEFLIYFQGNSAPDKSGLPSDRFSAERTGGSVSTLTIQRTQQEDSAVYLCASSLAFPYPGHQPQHFGDGTRLSIL.